One sample yielded the 32 T cell receptor beta chains listed below, sequenced in a study of shared clonotypes between healthy human individuals. The method was immunoSEQ multiplex PCR; TCRdb's version includes in-frame clones alone and lacks a portion of them. The table lists fewer than 1 million clones, 90% to 98% of them singletons. CD45RO-negative CD8 cells positively selected for CCR7 made up the naive population, which excluded terminally differentiated effector memory CD45RA+ cells. Sequencing was carried out using naive CD8+ T cells sorted from blood. The receptors derive from a man aged 25 to 40 in good health.

The V gene is TRBV2, the J gene TRBJ2-1; a weak D match, TRBD1 (6 bases). V lost 3 bases and J lost 6, with 12 bases in between. The germline CDR1 and CDR2 sequences are SNHLY and FYNNEI. The CDR3 runs to 14 residues. Here the CDR3 reads CASSDPRDTNEQFF. The CDR3 nucleotides are TGTGCCAGCAGTGACCCCCGGGACACCAATGAGCAGTTCTTC.

This sequence joins TRBV15 and TRBJ1-2; a weak D match, TRBD1 (6 bases). The CDR3 spans 14 residues. V was shortened by 7 bases and J by 4 bases, with 16 bases between the two germline ends. Germline CDR1 is LNHNV and CDR2 is YYDKDF (reference sequence). The chain's CDR3 is CATTWEQGSYGYTF. In nucleotides, the CDR3 is TGTGCCACCACGTGGGAACAGGGATCCTATGGCTACACCTTC.

In the case of this clone: The sample holds other DNA sequences that translate to the same CDR3. This chain links TRBV5-4 with TRBJ1-1; D remains ambiguous. Germline V lookup: CDR1 SGHNT, CDR2 YYREEE (reference sequence). The CDR3 length is 11 residues. V was trimmed by 0 bases and J by 4 bases, leaving 1 base between them. This chain's CDR3 is CASSLATEAFF. The DNA for the CDR3 is TGTGCCAGCAGCTTGGCCACTGAAGCTTTCTTT.

The genes are TRBV19 and TRBJ2-5; no definite D call. The CDR3 is made up of 15 amino acids. Germline V gives CDR1 LNHDA, CDR2 SQIVND (reference sequence). Between the trimmed V and J ends, which lost 6 bases and 4 bases, there was a span of 18 bases. The DNA for the CDR3 is TGTGCCAGTAGCAGCTACCCAGGAACCCCAGAGACCCAGTACTTC. Amino acids: CASSSYPGTPETQYF.

The chain recombines TRBV27 with TRBJ2-7, with a tentative D call TRBD2 (6 bases). The germline V gene has CDR1 MNHEY and CDR2 SMNVEV (reference sequence). Trimming took 6 bases from V and 3 from J, leaving 15 bases between them. CDR3 size: 14 residues. In DNA form, the CDR3 reads TGTGCCAGCAGCTTAATGGGGGGAGGCTACGAGCAGTACTTC. It codes for CASSLMGGGYEQYF.

This clone was recorded once. The J gene is TRBJ2-7, the V gene TRBV27, with D perhaps TRBD2 (6 bases). The CDR3 is made up of 13 amino acids. Germline V gives CDR1 MNHEY, CDR2 SMNVEV (reference sequence). Trimming removed 4 bases from V and 3 bases from J, with 10 bases in between. CDR3 residues: CASSYGTLYEQYF. The CDR3 nucleotides read TGTGCCAGCAGTTACGGGACTCTCTACGAGCAGTACTTC.

Note on this clone: This sample also contains other DNA sequences that code for the same CDR3. The rearrangement joins TRBV27 to TRBJ2-7; a possible D gene is TRBD2 (6 bases). The germline gives CDR1 MNHEY, CDR2 SMNVEV (reference sequence). The CDR3 length is 13 residues. V was trimmed by 3 bases and J by 0 bases, leaving 6 bases between them. The DNA for the CDR3 is TGTGCCAGCAGTTTCGGGGGCTCCTACGAGCAGTACTTC. Its translation: CASSFGGSYEQYF.

The chain links TRBV29-1 to TRBJ1-4; weak D call: TRBD1 (6 bases). Looked up from germline, CDR1 is SQVTM and CDR2 is ANQGSEA. V dropped 5 bases and J dropped 14 bases, with 18 bases sitting between them. This CDR3 comprises 12 residues. The CDR3 spells CSVTFTGLRLFF. CDR3 bases: TGCAGCGTTACATTTACAGGGTTGCGGCTGTTTTTT.

The chain uses TRBV11-2 and TRBJ2-1; D gene ambiguous. CDR1 and CDR2 from the germline V gene are SGHAT and FQNNGV. V gave up 5 bases and J gave up 1 base, with 9 bases separating them. The length of the CDR3 is 14 residues. The CDR3 DNA follows: TGTGCCAGCAGCCCCAAGCTATCCTACAATGAGCAGTTCTTC. Amino acid sequence: CASSPKLSYNEQFF.

V and J are TRBV7-2 and TRBJ2-5, with a weak D call TRBD2 (6 bases). The CDR3 has 15 residues. Between the trimmed V and J ends, which lost 1 base and 3 bases, there was a span of 12 bases. CDR1 and CDR2 from the germline V gene are SGHTA and FQGNSA. The chain's CDR3 is CASSLVPAGKETQYF. The CDR3 DNA sequence: TGTGCCAGCAGCTTAGTACCAGCGGGCAAAGAGACCCAGTACTTC.

J is TRBJ2-7 and V is TRBV28; no reliable D call. The germline CDR1 and CDR2 sequences are MDHEN and SYDVKM. The CDR3 covers 11 residues. Trimming took 7 bases from V and 6 from J, leaving 10 bases between them. The CDR3 coding sequence is TGTGCCAGCACCCGTGCAGCCGAGCAGTACTTC. Protein: CASTRAAEQYF.

The chain links TRBV10-3 to TRBJ2-7; TRBD2 agrees at 8 bases. This CDR3 is built from 16 residues. Germline V gene data show CDR1 as ENHRY and CDR2 as SYGVKD. V was pared by 0 bases and J by 3 bases, with 7 bases of the junction left unmatched. CDR3 DNA sequence: TGTGCCATCAGTGAGTCGACCGGTAGCGGGGTCTACGAGCAGTACTTC. It translates to CAISESTGSGVYEQYF.

The chain couples TRBV5-1 to TRBJ2-7; TRBD2 matches at 11 bases. J lost 4 bases, V lost 2 bases, and 8 bases had no gene match. Germline V lookup: CDR1 SGHRS, CDR2 YFSETQ. The CDR3 has 16 amino acids. Here the CDR3 reads CASSLGGLAVGYEQYF. CDR3 nucleotide sequence: TGCGCCAGCAGCTTAGGGGGACTAGCGGTAGGTTACGAGCAGTACTTC.

The chain employs TRBV7-9 and TRBJ2-5; 9 bases agree with TRBD2. This CDR3 is 15 amino acids long. Germline-derived CDR1 and CDR2 are SEHNR and FQNEAQ (reference sequence). Germline trimming cut 5 bases from V and 5 bases from J; bases unmatched to any gene: 9. The chain's CDR3 is CASSPGTSSSETQYF. DNA for the CDR3: TGTGCCAGCAGCCCCGGGACTAGCAGTTCGGAGACCCAGTACTTC.

The rearrangement uses TRBV14 and TRBJ2-7; 15 bases are shared with TRBD2. The CDR3 length is 17 residues. Germline CDR1 reads SGHDN; CDR2 reads FVKESK. V trimming: 4 bases; J trimming: 3 bases; junction bases outside the gene matches: 7. CDR3 nucleotide sequence: TGTGCCAGCAGCCGAGAGGGACTAGCGGGGGGAATCTACGAGCAGTACTTC. It encodes CASSREGLAGGIYEQYF.

This chain uses TRBV27 with TRBJ2-6; no firm D call. Germline CDR1 and CDR2: MNHEY and SMNVEV (reference sequence). The CDR3 has 16 amino acids. V was pared by 0 bases and J by 1 base, with 7 bases between. For the CDR3, the DNA is TGTGCCAGCAGTTTATCCGGACCGTCTGGGGCCAACGTCCTGACTTTC. It codes for CASSLSGPSGANVLTF.

The chain combines TRBV10-3 with TRBJ1-2, with 9 bases aligning to TRBD1. Germline CDR1 ENHRY, CDR2 SYGVKD. The CDR3 loop spans 14 amino acids. V gave up 6 bases and J gave up 8 bases; unmatched junction bases: 10. The CDR3 region has the DNA TGTGCCATCAGCCCGACAGGGGGTCAATGGGGCTACACCTTC. Encoded protein: CAISPTGGQWGYTF.

This clone was recorded a few times. The chain is built from TRBV18 and TRBJ2-5; no reliable D call. The CDR3 loop spans 14 amino acids. The V and J ends lost 0 bases and 1 base respectively, with 6 bases between them. Germline V CDR1 and CDR2: KGHSH, LQKENI. CDR3 in amino acids: CASSPPDLQETQYF. CDR3 in DNA: TGTGCCAGCTCACCACCAGACCTCCAAGAGACCCAGTACTTC.

The chain joins TRBV11-2 to TRBJ2-1; TRBD2 matches at 7 bases. Losses at the gene ends were 2 bases for V and 8 bases for J; bases not matched to a gene: 9. The CDR3 loop spans 15 amino acids. The germline gives CDR1 SGHAT, CDR2 FQNNGV. The CDR3 region has the DNA TGTGCCAGCAGCTTATGGGGGGGTTTTGAGGATGAGCAGTTCTTC. This codes for CASSLWGGFEDEQFF.

As DNA, the CDR3 is TGTGCCAGCAGCTTAGTCCCAGCGGGAGTCTGGGAGACCCAGTACTTC. Amino acid sequence: CASSLVPAGVWETQYF. The V and J genes are TRBV7-9 and TRBJ2-5; TRBD2 agrees at 8 bases. This CDR3 region has 16 residues. V lost 1 base, J lost 5 bases, and 9 bases stayed unmatched. Per the germline V gene, CDR1 is SEHNR and CDR2 is FQNEAQ (reference sequence).

The chain recombines TRBV7-3 with TRBJ2-5; the D gene is possibly TRBD2 (5 bases). The V end was cut by 3 bases, the J end by 2 bases, with 7 bases between. Per the germline V gene, CDR1 is SGHTA and CDR2 is FQGTGA. The CDR3 totals 13 residues. CDR3 sequence (DNA): TGTGCCAGCAGCTTTGGAGGACAAGAGACCCAGTACTTC. This gives the protein CASSFGGQETQYF.

This clone showed up just once. Other DNA sequences in this sample translate to the same CDR3. The rearrangement joins TRBV29-1 to TRBJ1-1, with D unresolved. The germline gives CDR1 SQVTM, CDR2 ANQGSEA. The CDR3 runs 10 residues. V lost 4 bases and J lost 1, with 1 base in between. DNA for the CDR3: TGCAGCGTTGGGAACACTGAAGCTTTCTTT. Its protein is CSVGNTEAFF.

The chain couples TRBV29-1 to TRBJ2-1; TRBD2 matches at 10 bases. The CDR3 totals 18 residues. Germline CDR1 is SQVTM and CDR2 is ANQGSEA. Trimming took 5 bases from V and 3 from J; bases not matched to a gene: 16. The CDR3 DNA is TGCAGCGTTAGAGCTTTTTTTGGAGCGGGAGGGGGCTACAATGAGCAGTTCTTC. Residues: CSVRAFFGAGGGYNEQFF.

This clone appeared once. The J gene is TRBJ2-1, the V gene TRBV29-1, with D possibly being TRBD2 (6 bases). V was clipped by 6 bases and J by 2 bases, with 23 bases between them. CDR3 size: 17 residues. Germline V gives CDR1 SQVTM, CDR2 ANQGSEA. CDR3 DNA sequence: TGCAGCGTCCCCCCCGGATCTATGGGACTGGCCTACAATGAGCAGTTCTTC. This codes for CSVPPGSMGLAYNEQFF.

A remark on this clone: The same CDR3 arises from other DNA sequences in this sample as well. The V call is TRBV5-4, the J call TRBJ2-7; D is tentatively TRBD1 or TRBD2 (5 bases each). Trimming removed 3 bases from V and 3 bases from J, with 10 bases in between. The CDR3 extends over 13 amino acids. The V gene's germline CDR1 is SGHNT and CDR2 YYREEE (reference sequence). CDR3 loop: CASSSSGSYEQYF. CDR3 coding DNA: TGTGCCAGCAGCTCTTCAGGGAGCTACGAGCAGTACTTC.

The chain is built from TRBV29-1 and TRBJ2-3, with TRBD2 identical over 8 bases. Germline assignment: CDR1 SQVTM and CDR2 ANQGSEA. The CDR3 is 13 residues long. J gave up 1 base and V 7 bases, and 4 bases lay outside the gene matches. DNA for the CDR3: TGCAGCGGCATACTAGCGGGCACAGATACGCAGTATTTT. Translated, it gives CSGILAGTDTQYF.

The chain combines TRBV27 with TRBJ2-7, with 8 nucleotides matching TRBD1. The CDR3 loop spans 18 amino acids. Losses at the gene ends were 3 bases for V and 5 bases for J; bases not matched to a gene: 18. The germline V gene encodes CDR1 MNHEY and CDR2 SMNVEV (reference sequence). In DNA form, the CDR3 reads TGTGCCAGCAGTTTCACATACCCCGTCGGCAGGGGGCAAGACGAGCAGTACTTC. This gives the protein CASSFTYPVGRGQDEQYF.

The chain carries TRBV27 and TRBJ2-3; D is undetermined. Germline loops: CDR1 MNHEY, CDR2 SMNVEV (reference sequence). The CDR3 spans 11 residues. Trimming cost V 8 bases and J 5 bases, with 8 bases left between them. The CDR3 DNA reads TGTGCCAGCCGTTGGGTAGATACGCAGTATTTT. Amino acids: CASRWVDTQYF.

The rearrangement uses TRBV7-9 and TRBJ2-3; D perhaps matches TRBD2 (5 bases). Germline-derived CDR1 and CDR2 are SEHNR and FQNEAQ (reference sequence). Trimming stripped 0 bases from V and 5 bases from J, with 12 bases between. This CDR3 is 15 amino acids long. CDR3 in amino acids: CASSLAGVGIDTQYF. CDR3 DNA: TGTGCCAGCAGCTTAGCGGGAGTCGGGATAGATACGCAGTATTTT.

CDR3 DNA: TGTGCCACCAGCAAAACCAGGGAGACTTACTGGCCCCAGCATTTT. Translating it yields CATSKTRETYWPQHF. The V call is TRBV15, the J call TRBJ1-5; perhaps TRBD1 as D (5 bases). Germline V CDR1 and CDR2: LNHNV, YYDKDF (reference sequence). This CDR3 region has 15 residues. Trimming took off 4 bases at V and 9 bases at J, with 19 bases between the two ends.

This chain uses TRBV2 with TRBJ2-7; no clear D. The CDR3 consists of 19 residues. CDR1 SNHLY and CDR2 FYNNEI come from the germline V gene. Trimming stripped 1 base from V and 3 bases from J, with 25 bases between. CDR3 in amino acids: CASSEEAALQKTVFYEQYF. The DNA of the CDR3 is TGTGCCAGCAGTGAAGAGGCAGCGCTGCAAAAAACTGTCTTCTACGAGCAGTACTTC.

Comments on this clone: Different DNA sequences within this sample yield the same CDR3. V usage is TRBV11-2 and J usage is TRBJ2-1; TRBD2 matches 9 bases. CDR3 length: 15 residues. Trimming took 3 bases from V and 0 from J; bases not matched to a gene: 0. Germline CDR1 is SGHAT and CDR2 is FQNNGV. The CDR3 coding sequence is TGTGCCAGCAGCTTTAGCGGGAGCTCCTACAATGAGCAGTTCTTC. This translates into CASSFSGSSYNEQFF.